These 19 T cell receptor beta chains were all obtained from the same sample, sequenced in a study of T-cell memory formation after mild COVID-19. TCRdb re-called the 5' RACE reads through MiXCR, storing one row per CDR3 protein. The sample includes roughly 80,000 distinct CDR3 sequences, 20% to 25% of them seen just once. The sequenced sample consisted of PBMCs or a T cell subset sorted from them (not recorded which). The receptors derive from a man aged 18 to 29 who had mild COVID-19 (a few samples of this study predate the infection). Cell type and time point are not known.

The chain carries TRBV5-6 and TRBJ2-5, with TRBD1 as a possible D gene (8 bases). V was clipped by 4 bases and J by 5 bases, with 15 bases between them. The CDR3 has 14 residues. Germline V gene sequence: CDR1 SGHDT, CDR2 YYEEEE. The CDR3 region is CASSPPQGGETQYF. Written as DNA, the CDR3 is TGTGCCAGCAGCCCACCACAGGGGGGGGAGACCCAGTACTTC.

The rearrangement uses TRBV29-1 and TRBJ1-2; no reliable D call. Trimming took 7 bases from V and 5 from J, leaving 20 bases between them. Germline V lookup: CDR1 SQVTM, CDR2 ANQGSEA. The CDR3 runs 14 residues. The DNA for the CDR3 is TGCAGCGCTCGGGAGCTGGGTTCGAGATATGGCTACACCTTC. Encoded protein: CSARELGSRYGYTF.

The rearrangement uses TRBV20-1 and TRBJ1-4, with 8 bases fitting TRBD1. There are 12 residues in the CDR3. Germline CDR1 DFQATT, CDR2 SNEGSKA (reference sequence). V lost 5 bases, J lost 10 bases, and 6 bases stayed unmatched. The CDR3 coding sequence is TGCAGTGCTGAAGGACAGGGCGGAAAACTGTTTTTT. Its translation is CSAEGQGGKLFF.

CDR3 residues: CASSPTGQNQPQHF. The CDR3, as DNA: TGTGCCAGCAGCCCAACCGGACAGAATCAGCCCCAGCATTTT. V gene TRBV7-8 combines with J gene TRBJ1-5; a weak D match, TRBD1 (6 bases). Germline V lookup: CDR1 SGHVS, CDR2 FQNEAQ. The CDR3 is 14 amino acids. V was cut by 5 bases and J by 4 bases, with 12 bases left in between.

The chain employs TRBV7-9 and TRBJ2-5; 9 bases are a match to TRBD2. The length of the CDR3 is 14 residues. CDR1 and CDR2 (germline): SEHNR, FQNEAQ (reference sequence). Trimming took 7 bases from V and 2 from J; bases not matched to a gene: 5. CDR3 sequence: CASTAGGGQETQYF. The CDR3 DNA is TGTGCCAGCACCGCGGGGGGGGGACAAGAGACCCAGTACTTC.

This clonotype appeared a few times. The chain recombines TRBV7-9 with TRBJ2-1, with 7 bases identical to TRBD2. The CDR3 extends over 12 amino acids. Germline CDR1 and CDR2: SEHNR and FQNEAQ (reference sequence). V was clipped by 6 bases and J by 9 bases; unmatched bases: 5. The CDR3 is CASRGGTGEQFF. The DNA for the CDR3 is TGTGCCAGCAGGGGGGGGACGGGTGAGCAGTTCTTC.

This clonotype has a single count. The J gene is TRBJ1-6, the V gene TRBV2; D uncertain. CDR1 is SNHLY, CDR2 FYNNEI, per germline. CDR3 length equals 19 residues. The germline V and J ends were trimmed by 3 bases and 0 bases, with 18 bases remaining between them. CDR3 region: CASSDSGDTSFSYNSPLHF. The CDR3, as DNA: TGTGCCAGCAGTGATTCCGGCGACACATCCTTCTCCTATAATTCACCCCTCCACTTT.

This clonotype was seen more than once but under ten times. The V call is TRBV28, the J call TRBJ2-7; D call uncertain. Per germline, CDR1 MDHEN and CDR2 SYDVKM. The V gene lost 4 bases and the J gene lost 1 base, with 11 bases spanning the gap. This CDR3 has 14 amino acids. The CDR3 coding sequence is TGTGCCAGCAGTTCGGAAAGGGAATCCTACGAGCAGTACGTC. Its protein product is CASSSERESYEQYV.

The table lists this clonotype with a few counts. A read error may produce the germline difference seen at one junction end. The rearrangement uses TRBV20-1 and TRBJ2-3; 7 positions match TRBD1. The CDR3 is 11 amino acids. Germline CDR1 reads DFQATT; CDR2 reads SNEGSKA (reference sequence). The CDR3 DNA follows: TGCAGTGCCGTTACCGACAGGGTCCATTTTTTT. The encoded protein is CSAVTDRVHFF.

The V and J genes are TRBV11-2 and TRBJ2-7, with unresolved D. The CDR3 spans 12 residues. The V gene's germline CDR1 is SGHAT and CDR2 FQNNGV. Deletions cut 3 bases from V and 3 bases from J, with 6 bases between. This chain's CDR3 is CASSFYSYEQYF. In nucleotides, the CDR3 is TGTGCCAGCAGCTTCTACAGCTACGAGCAGTACTTC. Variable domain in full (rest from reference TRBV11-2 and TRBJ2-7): EAGVAQSPRYKIIEKRQSVAFWCNPISGHATLYWYQQILGQGPKLLIQFQNNGVVDDSQLPKDRFSAERLKGVDSTLKIQPAKLEDSAVYLCASSFYSYEQYFGPGTRLTVT.

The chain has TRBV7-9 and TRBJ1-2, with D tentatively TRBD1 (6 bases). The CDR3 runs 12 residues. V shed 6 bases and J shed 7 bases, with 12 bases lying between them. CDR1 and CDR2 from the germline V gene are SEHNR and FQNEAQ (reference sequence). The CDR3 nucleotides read TGTGCCAGCAGTATCCCACAGGGTGGCTACACCTTC. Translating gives CASSIPQGGYTF.

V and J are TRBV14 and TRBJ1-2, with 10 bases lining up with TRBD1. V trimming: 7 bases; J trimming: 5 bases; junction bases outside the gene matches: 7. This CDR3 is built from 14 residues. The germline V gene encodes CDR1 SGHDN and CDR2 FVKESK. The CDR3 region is CASNPTGGEYGYTF. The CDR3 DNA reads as TGTGCCAGCAACCCGACAGGGGGCGAGTATGGCTACACCTTC.

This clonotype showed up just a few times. CDR3 amino acids: CSVVGGGKSSFYEQYF. CDR3 coding DNA: TGCAGCGTTGTAGGTGGTGGGAAAAGTAGTTTCTACGAGCAGTACTTC. The chain couples TRBV29-1 to TRBJ2-7; the D is unclear. Between the trimmed V and J ends, which lost 4 bases and 3 bases, there was a span of 22 bases. The CDR3 covers 16 residues. Germline V lookup: CDR1 SQVTM, CDR2 ANQGSEA.

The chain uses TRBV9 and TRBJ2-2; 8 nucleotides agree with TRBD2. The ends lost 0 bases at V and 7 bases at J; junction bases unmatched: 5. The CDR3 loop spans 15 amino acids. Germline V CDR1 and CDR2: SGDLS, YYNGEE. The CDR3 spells CASSVARGGFGELFF. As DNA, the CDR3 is TGTGCCAGCAGCGTAGCACGGGGGGGCTTCGGGGAGCTGTTTTTT.

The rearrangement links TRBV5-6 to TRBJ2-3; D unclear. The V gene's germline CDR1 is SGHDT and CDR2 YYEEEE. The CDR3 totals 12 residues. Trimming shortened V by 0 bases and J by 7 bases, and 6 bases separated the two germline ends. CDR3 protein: CASSLGSHTQYF. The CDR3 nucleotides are TGTGCCAGCAGCTTGGGATCCCATACGCAGTATTTT.

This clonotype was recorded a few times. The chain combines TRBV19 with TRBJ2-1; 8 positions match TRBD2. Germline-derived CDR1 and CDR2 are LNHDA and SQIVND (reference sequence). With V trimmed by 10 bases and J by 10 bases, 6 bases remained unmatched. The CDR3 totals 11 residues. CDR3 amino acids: CATGGPWEQFF. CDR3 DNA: TGTGCCACGGGGGGGCCATGGGAGCAGTTCTTC.

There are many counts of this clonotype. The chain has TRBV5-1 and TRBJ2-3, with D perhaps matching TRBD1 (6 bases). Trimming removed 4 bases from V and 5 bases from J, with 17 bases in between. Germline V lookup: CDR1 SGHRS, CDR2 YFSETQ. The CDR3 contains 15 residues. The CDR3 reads CASSRRDTDGDTQYF. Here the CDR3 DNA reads TGCGCCAGCAGCCGCCGGGACACGGACGGAGATACGCAGTATTTT. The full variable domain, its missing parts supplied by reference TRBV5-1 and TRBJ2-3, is KAGVTQTPRYLIKTRGQQVTLSCSPISGHRSVSWYQQTPGQGLQFLFEYFSETQRNKGNFPGRFSGRQFSNSRSEMNVSTLELGDSALYLCASSRRDTDGDTQYFGPGTRLTVL.

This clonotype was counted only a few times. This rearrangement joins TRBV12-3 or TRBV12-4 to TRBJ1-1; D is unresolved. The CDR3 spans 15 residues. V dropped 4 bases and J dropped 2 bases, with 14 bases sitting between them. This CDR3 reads CASSWRTSRNTEAFF. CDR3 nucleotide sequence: TGTGCCAGCAGTTGGCGGACCAGTCGAAACACTGAAGCTTTCTTT.

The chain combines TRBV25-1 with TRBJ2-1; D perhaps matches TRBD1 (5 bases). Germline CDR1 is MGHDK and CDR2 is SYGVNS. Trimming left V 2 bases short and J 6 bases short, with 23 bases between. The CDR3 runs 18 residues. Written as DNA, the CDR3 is TGTGCCAGCAGTGAACAGGGAACAGATCGGAAGACAGTCAATGAGCAGTTCTTC. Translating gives CASSEQGTDRKTVNEQFF.